This section outlines one T cell receptor beta chain sequence together with its context. Its antigen is undetermined. The source of the sample is a study of cytomegalovirus exposure and HLA in healthy donors. Study outcomes and limitations: Equally common other TCR beta chains were less clonally expanded than HLA-associated ones, a later analysis found.

PCR amplification relied on 60 Vbeta primers (plus 13 Jbeta primers). As handled by the study authors: A later analysis tallied approximately 78 million unique TCR beta chains, around 10 million of them shared. TCRdb's copy holds only in-frame clones and misses some; the assay was immunoSEQ multiplex PCR. V and J calls and clone size are given by that table; D and trimming were obtained from the DNA. This sample yields 50,000 to 65,000 clones, of which 75% to 85% are seen a single time; 51% belongs to the top ten. The CDR3 is 15 residues long. V lost 7 bases, J lost 8 bases, and 12 bases stayed unmatched. Germline V lookup: CDR1 SEHNR, CDR2 FQNEAQ (reference sequence).

The genes are TRBV7-9 and TRBJ2-1; 9 positions match TRBD2. The sequenced material came from PBMCs. The TCR sequence derives from a man aged 45-65 years in good health and CMV-seropositive. The CDR3 DNA is TGTGCCAGCATCTCGTTCGGGGGCGGGAGGGATGAGCAGTTCTTC. Protein: CASISFGGGRDEQFF.